This T cell receptor beta chain was captured in a study of T cells and Merkel cell carcinoma outcomes. Study results and limitations: In Merkel cell carcinoma, repertoire and T-cell density reportedly predicted outcomes.

As for this clone: Its antigen is as yet unknown.

Germline values: CDR1 MNHNY, CDR2 SVGAGI (reference sequence). This CDR3 spans 15 amino acids. V was clipped by 5 bases and J by 2 bases, with 15 bases between them. The protocol was immunoSEQ multiplex PCR, while the TCRdb copy is restricted to in-frame clones and leaves out a portion. This sample has 5,000 to 8,000 clones, with roughly 88% found just once. Sequenced input: tumor tissue from Merkel cell carcinoma. The V gene is TRBV6-6, the J gene TRBJ1-2; D is ambiguous. This sequence was found in a human donor with Merkel cell carcinoma. CDR3: CASSPRAPPNYGYTF. The CDR3 nucleotides read TGTGCCAGCAGTCCCCGGGCCCCACCAAACTATGGCTACACCTTC.